This T cell receptor (beta chain) was obtained from a study of blood T cell repertoires in COVID-19. In the original analysis: Using reference gene primer amplification, nucleated cell counts were estimated. The method was immunoSEQ multiplex PCR; TCRdb's version includes in-frame clones alone and lacks a portion of them. V and J calls plus clone size are reproduced from that table; the DNA served to infer D and trimming. The repertoire holds roughly 70,000 clones, with just under 90% as singletons. The CDR3 is 18 amino acids. Unmatched junction bases numbered 8, after V lost 0 bases and J lost 2 bases. The germline CDR1 and CDR2 sequences are SGDLS and YYNGEE.

The sequence came from a woman of 80 years or more with active COVID-19. Sequencing input: peripheral blood. The V call is TRBV9, the J call TRBJ2-6; 7 bases are shared with TRBD2. CDR3 DNA sequence: TGTGCCAGCAGCGTAGGAAGGGGCGGGGGAGCTGGGGCCAACGTCCTGACTTTC. Translating gives CASSVGRGGGAGANVLTF.